The 10 T cell receptor beta chains in this list originate from one sample, sequenced in a study of T-cell reconstitution after alpha-beta-depleted transplantation in children. The TCRbeta library was prepared with unique molecular identifiers. TCRdb re-called the PCR reads through MiXCR, storing one row per CDR3 protein. Among roughly 180,000 distinct CDR3 sequences, just over 14% were seen once, and the ten largest hold less than 15%. This material consisted of PBMCs from the stem cell graft donor, taken from the stem cell graft. The origin of the receptors is a human donor who donated a stem cell graft to a child with acute lymphoblastic leukemia.

In this sample, this clonotype turned up a few times. The rearrangement links TRBV7-2 to TRBJ2-7, with D tentatively TRBD1 (6 bases). The germline gives CDR1 SGHTA, CDR2 FQGNSA. The CDR3 is 14 amino acids. The ends were cut back, 5 bases at V and 2 bases at J, with 13 bases in the middle. The CDR3 is CASSGWTEAYEQYF. DNA for the CDR3: TGTGCCAGCAGCGGATGGACAGAGGCCTACGAGCAGTACTTC.

Concerning this clonotype: A much larger clone is a single base away; this may be a read error. This rearrangement joins TRBV5-1 to TRBJ2-1; the match to TRBD2 covers 9 bases. This CDR3 spans 15 amino acids. Germline CDR1 is SGHRS and CDR2 is YFSETQ. This CDR3 is CVSSGTSGPPNEQFF. The CDR3, as DNA: TGCGTCAGCAGCGGTACTAGCGGGCCCCCTAATGAGCAGTTCTTC.

This clonotype appeared many times. The chain has TRBV29-1 and TRBJ1-1, with D tentatively TRBD1 (5 bases). The germline CDR1 and CDR2 sequences are SQVTM and ANQGSEA. This CDR3 is 13 amino acids long. The V gene lost 7 bases and the J gene lost 2 bases, with 14 bases spanning the gap. For the CDR3, the DNA is TGCAGCGCAATCGGGGCTGCTAACACTGAAGCTTTCTTT. This translates into CSAIGAANTEAFF.

This clonotype was detected many times. V gene TRBV10-3 combines with J gene TRBJ2-3, with 7 positions matching TRBD2. V gave up 9 bases and J gave up 2 bases; unmatched junction bases: 5. The CDR3 has 13 amino acids. The V gene's germline CDR1 is ENHRY and CDR2 SYGVKD. CDR3 loop: CAISGRSTDTQYF. CDR3 DNA sequence: TGTGCCATTAGCGGGCGATCCACAGATACGCAGTATTTT.

This clonotype was recorded at least ten times. The rearrangement joins TRBV20-1 to TRBJ1-4; D perhaps matches TRBD1 (5 bases). CDR1 is DFQATT and CDR2 is SNEGSKA in the germline V gene (reference sequence). The CDR3 extends over 14 amino acids. Deletions cut 3 bases from V and 8 bases from J, with 16 bases between. CDR3 loop: CSASRGSRGEKLFF. Written as DNA, the CDR3 is TGCAGTGCTAGTCGGGGTTCCCGGGGGGAAAAACTGTTTTTT.

The genes are TRBV28 and TRBJ2-7; TRBD1 aligns across 8 bases. Germline lookup yields CDR1 MDHEN and CDR2 SYDVKM. This CDR3 is built from 11 residues. Trimming at V came to 8 bases and at J to 4 bases, leaving 1 base not matched to a gene. The CDR3 DNA reads as TGTGCCAGCGGGGACAGGTACGAGCAGTACTTC. Translating it yields CASGDRYEQYF.

This clonotype has a handful of counts. The gene calls are TRBV5-1 and TRBJ1-1; no reliable D call. V was trimmed by 0 bases and J by 4 bases, leaving 7 bases between them. In germline, CDR1 is SGHRS, CDR2 YFSETQ. The CDR3 totals 13 residues. The CDR3 nucleotides are TGCGCCAGCAGCTTGGACACCAGCACTGAAGCTTTCTTT. Translated, it gives CASSLDTSTEAFF.

This clonotype came up a few times. The chain is built from TRBV7-2 and TRBJ2-3; D is unresolved. The V gene's germline CDR1 is SGHTA and CDR2 FQGNSA. V gave up 7 bases and J gave up 0 bases, with 11 bases separating them. The CDR3 consists of 14 residues. The CDR3 region has the DNA TGTGCCAGCAAAATCTCTGGGAGCACAGATACGCAGTATTTT. It translates to CASKISGSTDTQYF.

This clonotype was seen many times. V is TRBV27 and J is TRBJ1-1; TRBD1 is a possible D gene (5 bases). Trimming removed 5 bases from V and 5 bases from J, with 12 bases in between. The CDR3 extends over 13 amino acids. CDR1 and CDR2 (germline): MNHEY, SMNVEV (reference sequence). The CDR3 DNA follows: TGTGCCAGCAGTATACCAGGGCGTACTGAAGCTTTCTTT. The encoded protein is CASSIPGRTEAFF.

With regard to this clonotype: Since a much larger clone is just one base distant, this may be a read error. CDR3 coding DNA: TGCGCCAGAGAGCTGAAGTCTAGCACAGATACGCAGTATTTT. It is translated as CARELKSSTDTQYF. The chain employs TRBV5-1 and TRBJ2-3; no clear D. CDR3 length: 14 residues. Germline loops: CDR1 SGHRS, CDR2 YFSETQ. Trimming shortened V by 8 bases and J by 0 bases, and 13 bases separated the two germline ends.